The 23 T cell receptor beta chains below all came from one sample that was sequenced in a study of regulatory T cells in long-lasting Graves disease (dated by TCRdb to about 2021). The protocol used for the library was multiplex PCR. For sequencing, an Illumina HiSeq 4000 was employed. To build TCR beta libraries, CDR3 regions were amplified by Arm-PCR using iRepertoire HTBI primers. TCRdb reanalyzed the raw reads on its own, using fastp at Q25 for trimming and MiXCR for clone calling, and kept in-frame beta chains. Here each entry gathers all rows of one CDR3 protein and keeps the most common genes and DNA. A total of about 660,000 distinct CDR3 sequences appear in this sample, about 30% of them only once. The ten largest clones add up to about two fifths of the sample. The intended sense of this specimen's time point label: persistent/refractory GD, antithyroid drugs over 5 years with positive TRAb. For both TCR sequencing and RNA sequencing, RNA was extracted from PBMCs in TRIzol.

The sequencing here drew on peripheral blood mononuclear cells (PBMCs), taken when the disease was refractory, from a patient treated with antithyroid drugs. These TCRs come from a female donor with Graves disease.

The chain recombines TRBV18 with TRBJ1-2; 7 nucleotides match TRBD1. This CDR3 has 14 residues. Germline V CDR1 and CDR2: KGHSH, LQKENI. The ends lost 6 bases at V and 2 bases at J; junction bases unmatched: 6. The CDR3 loop is CASSKGQINYGYTF. The CDR3 DNA sequence: TGTGCCAGCTCCAAGGGACAGATAAACTATGGCTACACCTTC.

This clonotype was found a few times. This chain connects TRBV20-1 to TRBJ1-5; a weak D match, TRBD1 (6 bases). The germline V gene encodes CDR1 DFQATT and CDR2 SNEGSKA (reference sequence). V was clipped by 2 bases and J by 2 bases, with 13 bases between them. The CDR3 is 15 amino acids. In nucleotides, the CDR3 is TGCAGTGCTAGAACCGGGGGCGCGGGCAATCAGCCCCAGCATTTT. Translation: CSARTGGAGNQPQHF.

This clonotype showed up just once. The rearrangement links TRBV19 to TRBJ2-1, with D possibly being TRBD2 (6 bases). The CDR3 has 18 residues. Germline-derived CDR1 and CDR2 are LNHDA and SQIVND (reference sequence). V was pared by 1 base and J by 4 bases, with 20 bases between. The DNA for the CDR3 is TGTGCCAGTAGTATAGGGGGGTCGGGGAGGTTGGTTTACAATGAGCAGTTCTTC. It codes for CASSIGGSGRLVYNEQFF.

This clonotype was seen a few times. The genes are TRBV6-1 and TRBJ1-1; 7 bases are shared with TRBD1. The germline V gene has CDR1 MNHNS and CDR2 SASEGT. V shed 6 bases and J 3 bases; nucleotides not matched to a gene: 7. The CDR3 sequence is 14 residues long. CDR3 sequence (DNA): TGTGCCAGCAGCAGACAGGGCTGGGACACTGAAGCTTTCTTT. Translating it yields CASSRQGWDTEAFF.

This rearrangement joins TRBV3-1 to TRBJ2-7; D call uncertain. V was cut by 7 bases and J by 2 bases, with 15 bases left in between. The CDR3 sequence is 14 residues long. In germline, CDR1 is LGHDT, CDR2 YNNKEL (reference sequence). For the CDR3, the DNA is TGTGCCAGCAAACTGGAAACAAAACCCTACGAGCAGTACTTC. Residues: CASKLETKPYEQYF.

This sequence joins TRBV12-3 or TRBV12-4 and TRBJ1-5; D is unresolved. The V gene lost 6 bases and the J gene lost 4 bases, with 16 bases spanning the gap. This CDR3 region has 15 residues. The chain's CDR3 is CASSQAVGRNQPQHF. The CDR3 nucleotides are TGTGCCAGCAGCCAAGCTGTGGGGAGAAATCAGCCCCAGCATTTT.

This clonotype has ten or more counts. The chain uses TRBV11-2 and TRBJ1-6; D unresolved. V lost 5 bases to trimming and J lost 11 bases, with 10 bases between them. This CDR3 is built from 12 residues. The V gene's germline CDR1 is SGHAT and CDR2 FQNNGV. The CDR3 here is CASSQNRAPLHF. DNA for the CDR3: TGTGCCAGCAGCCAGAATCGGGCACCCCTCCACTTT.

The chain couples TRBV6-5 to TRBJ2-7; 15 bases line up with TRBD2. The trim removed 4 bases at V and 2 bases at J, leaving 12 bases unmatched. Germline lookup yields CDR1 MNHEY and CDR2 SVGAGI. This CDR3 contains 19 residues. The CDR3, as DNA: TGTGCCAGCAGTTGCGGACTAGCGGGAGGGCCAATGCGACCCTACGAGCAGTACTTC. The encoded protein is CASSCGLAGGPMRPYEQYF.

The chain employs TRBV5-5 and TRBJ2-4, with D unresolved. There are 15 residues in the CDR3. CDR1 is SGHKS and CDR2 is YYEKEE in the germline V gene (reference sequence). V was shortened by 2 bases and J by 0 bases, with 9 bases between the two germline ends. The CDR3 loop is CASSFGQLAKNIQYF. The CDR3 DNA reads TGTGCCAGCAGCTTTGGGCAACTAGCCAAAAACATTCAGTACTTC.

This sequence joins TRBV6-5 and TRBJ2-7; TRBD1 matches at 8 bases. V shed 4 bases and J 9 bases; nucleotides not matched to a gene: 8. Looked up from germline, CDR1 is MNHEY and CDR2 is SVGAGI. The CDR3 spans 13 residues. CDR3 residues: CASSWGQEPRQYF. The CDR3 DNA reads TGTGCCAGCAGTTGGGGACAGGAACCTCGGCAGTACTTC.

This chain links TRBV6-1 with TRBJ1-2, with TRBD1 matching 9 bases. The germline V gene has CDR1 MNHNS and CDR2 SASEGT. This CDR3 is 14 amino acids long. With V trimmed by 7 bases and J by 4 bases, 7 bases remained unmatched. DNA for the CDR3: TGTGCCAGCAAACCCGGGACAGGGACCTATGGCTACACCTTC. Residues: CASKPGTGTYGYTF.

This clonotype was seen more than once but under ten times. This chain links TRBV18 with TRBJ1-1; 10 bases fit TRBD1. In germline, CDR1 is KGHSH, CDR2 LQKENI. J was trimmed by 3 bases and V by 5 bases; bases with no gene match: 3. The CDR3 is made up of 14 amino acids. The CDR3 DNA reads as TGTGCCAGCTCAGTGGACAGGGGGTACACTGAAGCTTTCTTT. This gives the protein CASSVDRGYTEAFF. The variable domain in full, with the rest retrieved from reference TRBV18 and TRBJ1-1, is NAGVMQNPRHLVRRRGQEARLRCSPMKGHSHVYWYRQLPEEGLKFMVYLQKENIIDESGMPKERFSAEFPKEGPSILRIQQVVRGDSAAYFCASSVDRGYTEAFFGQGTRLTVV.

CDR3: CASALRDMNTEAFF. The CDR3 coding sequence is TGTGCCAGCGCCCTTCGGGATATGAACACTGAAGCTTTCTTT. The chain joins TRBV6-1 to TRBJ1-1; unclear D gene. Between the trimmed V and J ends, which lost 8 bases and 0 bases, there was a span of 13 bases. The CDR3 covers 14 residues. The germline gives CDR1 MNHNS, CDR2 SASEGT.

J is TRBJ1-1 and V is TRBV30; D unresolved. This CDR3 has 13 amino acids. V was clipped by 4 bases and J by 1 base, with 10 bases between them. CDR1 and CDR2 (germline): GTSNPN, SVGIG (reference sequence). CDR3: CAWKTTPNTEAFF. CDR3 DNA sequence: TGTGCCTGGAAAACCACCCCGAACACTGAAGCTTTCTTT.

This clonotype has only a few counts. This chain links TRBV6-1 with TRBJ1-5; 7 bases fit TRBD1. The germline gives CDR1 MNHNS, CDR2 SASEGT. Losses at the gene ends were 4 bases for V and 0 bases for J; bases not matched to a gene: 6. This CDR3 spans 16 amino acids. CDR3 coding DNA: TGTGCCAGCAGTGTTAGGACAGGTCTTAGCAATCAGCCCCAGCATTTT. Its protein is CASSVRTGLSNQPQHF.

This clonotype has a handful of counts. The genes are TRBV11-2 and TRBJ1-1; 8 bases map to TRBD1. Germline V gene data show CDR1 as SGHAT and CDR2 as FQNNGV. With 2 bases clipped from V and 4 bases from J, the junction kept 6 bases outside the gene matches. The CDR3 has 15 residues. CDR3 in amino acids: CASSLHQGAGTEAFF. CDR3 in DNA: TGTGCCAGCAGCTTACATCAGGGGGCCGGCACTGAAGCTTTCTTT.

The V and J genes are TRBV5-4 and TRBJ1-6, with TRBD1 matching 11 bases. V trimming: 4 bases; J trimming: 6 bases; junction bases outside the gene matches: 3. The CDR3 is 15 amino acids. Per germline, CDR1 SGHNT and CDR2 YYREEE (reference sequence). Here the CDR3 DNA reads TGTGCCAGCAGCCCGGACAGGGGGCTTAATTCACCCCTCCACTTT. Translation: CASSPDRGLNSPLHF.

This clonotype was detected a few times. The CDR3 sequence: CASSPNRVSYNEQFF. The CDR3 bases are TGTGCCAGCAGTCCGAACAGGGTCTCCTACAATGAGCAGTTCTTC. The chain couples TRBV28 to TRBJ2-1; possible D gene TRBD1, 6 bases. There are 15 residues in the CDR3. Trimming shortened V by 5 bases and J by 0 bases, and 11 bases separated the two germline ends. Per germline, CDR1 MDHEN and CDR2 SYDVKM.

This clonotype was counted only a few times. The J gene is TRBJ1-1, the V gene TRBV28, with TRBD1 as a possible D gene (5 bases). V dropped 4 bases and J dropped 6 bases, with 15 bases sitting between them. CDR3 length: 14 residues. The germline V gene encodes CDR1 MDHEN and CDR2 SYDVKM. The CDR3 region has the DNA TGTGCCAGCAGTTATCCAGGGTTGTTAGCTGAAGCTTTCTTT. Amino acid sequence: CASSYPGLLAEAFF.

In this sample, this clonotype turned up a few times. The chain joins TRBV28 to TRBJ1-5; tentative D call: TRBD1 (5 bases). V lost 3 bases and J 6 bases, leaving 9 bases between the germline ends. The CDR3 length is 13 residues. Germline-derived CDR1 and CDR2 are MDHEN and SYDVKM. CDR3 nucleotides: TGTGCCAGCAGTTTTCGGGGACTTCAGCCCCAGCATTTT. Its protein is CASSFRGLQPQHF.

V usage is TRBV7-3 and J usage is TRBJ1-5, with 9 positions matching TRBD1. V shed 5 bases and J 5 bases; nucleotides not matched to a gene: 7. Germline V gene data show CDR1 as SGHTA and CDR2 as FQGTGA. The CDR3 runs 15 residues. In DNA form, the CDR3 reads TGTGCCAGCAGCCCCTGGGGACAGGGAGATCAGCCCCAGCATTTT. Translation gives CASSPWGQGDQPQHF.

The V call is TRBV11-2, the J call TRBJ2-7; possibly TRBD2 for D (7 bases). V was cut by 4 bases and J by 6 bases, with 10 bases left in between. This CDR3 contains 12 residues. Looked up from germline, CDR1 is SGHAT and CDR2 is FQNNGV. The CDR3 loop is CASSWGGREQYF. The CDR3 DNA follows: TGTGCCAGCAGCTGGGGGGGGCGCGAGCAGTACTTC.

The rearrangement joins TRBV15 to TRBJ2-2; 8 bases line up with TRBD2. From germline, CDR1 is LNHNV and CDR2 YYDKDF (reference sequence). V lost 3 bases and J lost 3; bases outside the gene matches: 9. This CDR3 is built from 17 residues. The CDR3, as DNA: TGTGCCACCAGCAGGTCAGGCACTAGCGGCTACACCGGGGAGCTGTTTTTT. Its translation is CATSRSGTSGYTGELFF.